The present T cell receptor (beta chain) was sequenced within a study of CD8 T cells in ankylosing spondylitis. The authors made TCR beta libraries by quantitative 5'-RACE with molecular barcodes. MiXCR was run by TCRdb on the 5' RACE reads, yielding one entry per CDR3 protein. The table has 85,000 to 100,000 distinct CDR3 sequences, roughly 8% seen once. The ends lost 1 base at V and 7 bases at J; junction bases unmatched: 0. The CDR3 is 14 residues long. Germline loops: CDR1 LGHNA, CDR2 YSLEER. The sample holds many counts of this clonotype. Its antigen is not known. Study outcomes and limitations: The study looked at matched synovial fluid samples from ankylosing spondylitis patients. Disease-linked clones were reported to be significantly enriched there. Blood from ankylosing spondylitis patients appeared to carry a characteristic roughly eight-variant TCR beta motif. In reactive arthritis synovial fluid and blood, some motif variants had been reported before.

Sequencing was done on a sample of blood, either unsorted or a sorted T cell fraction (not recorded which). This receptor was identified in a male donor with ankylosing spondylitis or in good health (not recorded which). V is TRBV4-3 and J is TRBJ1-4, with TRBD1 matching 10 bases. CDR3 nucleotides: TGCGCCAGCAGCCAAGGGACAGGGGGTGAAAAACTGTTTTTT. This encodes CASSQGTGGEKLFF.